The 23 T cell receptor beta chains presented below share a single source sample, sequenced in a study of cytomegalovirus exposure and HLA in healthy donors (TCRdb year 2017). Receptor libraries were prepared by the immunoSEQ multiplex PCR assay. A mixture of 60 forward primers for TCR Vbeta segments and 13 reverse primers for TCR Jbeta segments was used in the multiplex PCR. The table was pulled from immuneACCESS by TCRdb, which kept in-frame rearrangements only. Such tables lose some clones; where checked, under half of the loss comes from unresolved V genes, and the rest has no known cause. The sample table lists 150,000 to 200,000 clones, 55% to 80% of them with a count of one. In total, the top ten clones hold 3.5% to 5.5% of the sample. The material sequenced was PBMCs. The receptor source for this set is a woman in her late teens or twenties in good health and CMV-seropositive.

This chain connects TRBV4-3 to TRBJ2-3, with TRBD2 identical over 11 bases. The CDR3 is 18 residues long. V lost 0 bases and J lost 4; bases outside the gene matches: 9. Germline CDR1 and CDR2: LGHNA and YSLEER. CDR3 sequence reads: CASSQDFQVSGGADTQYF. The CDR3 DNA reads as TGCGCCAGCAGCCAAGACTTTCAAGTTAGCGGGGGGGCAGATACGCAGTATTTT.

This clone was detected a few times. The V and J genes are TRBV5-8 and TRBJ2-3; the match to TRBD2 covers 8 bases. Germline CDR1 reads SGHTS; CDR2 reads YDEGEE. This CDR3 contains 15 residues. V lost 3 bases, J lost 5 bases, and 8 bases stayed unmatched. The CDR3, as DNA: TGTGCCAGCAGCTACGTAGCGGGAAATGGAGATACGCAGTATTTT. The encoded protein is CASSYVAGNGDTQYF.

The J gene is TRBJ2-3, the V gene TRBV28; TRBD1 might be the D (6 bases). Looked up from germline, CDR1 is MDHEN and CDR2 is SYDVKM. The V gene lost 5 bases and the J gene lost 4 bases, with 22 bases spanning the gap. The CDR3 totals 17 residues. Here the CDR3 DNA reads TGTGCCAGCAGTACGTCACAGGGTAGGGTTTTCCCAGATACGCAGTATTTT. Its protein is CASSTSQGRVFPDTQYF.

This chain links TRBV10-2 with TRBJ1-6; D not resolved. V gave up 3 bases and J gave up 19 bases, with 16 bases separating them. CDR1 WSHSY and CDR2 SAAADI come from the germline V gene. The CDR3 has 12 amino acids. The CDR3 nucleotides read TGCGCCAGCAGTGAACTCGGGGAACCCCAGCACTTT. Translation: CASSELGEPQHF.

This chain links TRBV4-2 with TRBJ2-5, with 7 bases lining up with TRBD1. This CDR3 spans 14 amino acids. With 5 bases clipped from V and 5 bases from J, the junction kept 8 bases outside the gene matches. CDR1 and CDR2 from the germline V gene are LGHNA and YNFKEQ. The DNA for the CDR3 is TGTGCCAGCAGCGCCAGACAGGGCGGGGAGACCCAGTACTTC. This translates into CASSARQGGETQYF.

CDR3 sequence: CATSRDFSYEQYF. DNA of the CDR3: TGTGCCACCAGCAGAGACTTCTCCTACGAGCAGTACTTC. V is TRBV15 and J is TRBJ2-5; no firm D call. The last part of the DNA fits TRBJ2-7 better; the J call may be wrong. Per the germline V gene, CDR1 is LNHNV and CDR2 is YYDKDF (reference sequence). There are 13 residues in the CDR3.

The chain carries TRBV7-8 and TRBJ2-1; 7 bases fit TRBD1. Germline CDR1 and CDR2: SGHVS and FQNEAQ. The CDR3 contains 15 residues. V trimming: 5 bases; J trimming: 7 bases; junction bases outside the gene matches: 11. The DNA for the CDR3 is TGTGCCAGCAGCCAGGGACAGACGGGTAGGAATGAGCAGTTCTTC. It codes for CASSQGQTGRNEQFF.

This chain uses TRBV7-8 with TRBJ1-1; D gene unclear. This CDR3 has 14 residues. Per the germline V gene, CDR1 is SGHVS and CDR2 is FQNEAQ. With 0 bases removed from V and 3 bases from J, the gap between germline ends came to 8 bases. For the CDR3, the DNA is TGTGCCAGCAGCTTAGCCCTATCCGACACTGAAGCTTTCTTT. Protein: CASSLALSDTEAFF.

The J gene is TRBJ2-1, the V gene TRBV2; D remains ambiguous. Trimming removed 2 bases from V and 5 bases from J, with 25 bases in between. Germline V gene lookup returns CDR1 SNHLY and CDR2 FYNNEI. The CDR3 extends over 19 amino acids. The CDR3 coding sequence is TGTGCCAGCAGTGAACCACATTCAATCGGTGGCGGTAGAGACAATGAGCAGTTCTTC. Amino acid sequence: CASSEPHSIGGGRDNEQFF. The entire variable domain, with the rest obtained from reference TRBV2 and TRBJ2-1, is as follows: EPEVTQTPSHQVTQMGQEVILRCVPISNHLYFYWYRQILGQKVEFLVSFYNNEISEKSEIFDDQFSVERPDGSNFTLKIRSTKLEDSAMYFCASSEPHSIGGGRDNEQFFGPGTRLTVL.

The gene calls are TRBV19 and TRBJ2-2; 11 bases align to TRBD1. With V trimmed by 6 bases and J by 6 bases, 9 bases remained unmatched. This CDR3 is built from 16 residues. The germline gives CDR1 LNHDA, CDR2 SQIVND (reference sequence). CDR3 DNA: TGTGCCAGTAGCGGGACCCCGGGACAGGGGGCCGGGGAGCTGTTTTTT. Protein sequence: CASSGTPGQGAGELFF.

The chain uses TRBV2 and TRBJ1-5, with 7 nucleotides matching TRBD1. CDR3 length: 13 residues. Germline V CDR1 and CDR2: SNHLY, FYNNEI. J lost 7 bases, V lost 9 bases, and 9 bases had no gene match. The CDR3: CARITGVEQPQHF. The CDR3 coding sequence is TGTGCCAGGATAACAGGGGTTGAACAGCCCCAGCATTTT.

This clone appeared a single time. This chain uses TRBV11-2 with TRBJ2-7; D is unresolved. The ends were cut back, 6 bases at V and 3 bases at J, with 12 bases in the middle. The V gene's germline CDR1 is SGHAT and CDR2 FQNNGV. The CDR3 extends over 13 amino acids. The DNA of the CDR3 is TGTGCCAGCAGTCGCGATTTCGGCTACGAGCAGTACTTC. Translated, it gives CASSRDFGYEQYF.

This clone was observed a few times. The chain is built from TRBV29-1 and TRBJ2-1, with TRBD2 matching over 8 bases. The CDR3 has 19 amino acids. The germline V gene has CDR1 SQVTM and CDR2 ANQGSEA. The V segment lost 0 bases and the J segment 0 bases; nucleotides outside the gene matches: 13. The CDR3 nucleotides are TGCAGCGTTGAAGAGAGGACTCTAGCGGGCCTAAGCTCCTACAATGAGCAGTTCTTC. The encoded protein is CSVEERTLAGLSSYNEQFF.

The V and J genes are TRBV13 and TRBJ1-2, with D possibly matching TRBD1 (6 bases). Trimming cost V 2 bases and J 1 base, with 14 bases left between them. CDR3 length equals 16 residues. Germline CDR1 is PRHDT and CDR2 is FYEKMQ (reference sequence). This CDR3 is CASSLRPDSYNYGYTF. In nucleotides, the CDR3 is TGTGCCAGCAGCTTACGCCCGGACAGCTATAACTATGGCTACACCTTC. The complete variable domain, with remaining parts taken from reference TRBV13 and TRBJ1-2, reads AAGVIQSPRHLIKEKRETATLKCYPIPRHDTVYWYQQGPGQDPQFLISFYEKMQSDKGSIPDRFSAQQFSDYHSELNMSSLELGDSALYFCASSLRPDSYNYGYTFGSGTRLTVV.

V usage is TRBV7-2 and J usage is TRBJ1-2; tentatively, D is TRBD1 (6 bases). This CDR3 region has 13 residues. V gave up 3 bases and J gave up 6 bases, with 11 bases separating them. Germline CDR1 and CDR2: SGHTA and FQGNSA. The CDR3 nucleotides are TGTGCCAGCAGCTTCAAAGGGGGGGATGGCTACACCTTC. It codes for CASSFKGGDGYTF. The variable domain in full, completed from reference TRBV7-2 and TRBJ1-2, reads GAGVSQSPSNKVTEKGKDVELRCDPISGHTALYWYRQSLGQGLEFLIYFQGNSAPDKSGLPSDRFSAERTGGSVSTLTIQRTQQEDSAVYLCASSFKGGDGYTFGSGTRLTVV.

The rearrangement joins TRBV7-2 to TRBJ2-3, with D perhaps matching TRBD2 (7 bases). The CDR3 is made up of 14 amino acids. CDR1 SGHTA and CDR2 FQGNSA come from the germline V gene. The V and J ends lost 5 bases and 0 bases respectively, with 9 bases between them. Here the CDR3 DNA reads TGTGCCAGCAGCCGGGGGGCTAGCACAGATACGCAGTATTTT. The encoded protein is CASSRGASTDTQYF.

The table lists this clone with a few counts. The chain is built from TRBV6-9 and TRBJ1-1; 7 nucleotides agree with TRBD1. After removal of 7 bases from V and 2 bases from J, the junction contained 10 bases not matched to a gene. In germline, CDR1 is MNHGY, CDR2 SVAAGI. CDR3 length equals 15 residues. The CDR3 is CASNHDRAGNTEAFF. Written as DNA, the CDR3 is TGTGCCAGCAACCACGACAGGGCAGGAAACACTGAAGCTTTCTTT.

This clone was recorded a few times. The chain joins TRBV6-5 to TRBJ1-1; the match to TRBD1 covers 7 bases. The CDR3 consists of 14 residues. After removal of 2 bases from V and 4 bases from J, the junction contained 4 bases not matched to a gene. CDR1 MNHEY and CDR2 SVGAGI come from the germline V gene. DNA for the CDR3: TGTGCCAGCAGTTACGGGGCAGGGGGCACTGAAGCTTTCTTT. The encoded protein is CASSYGAGGTEAFF.

This clone was seen only a few times. The chain couples TRBV28 to TRBJ1-5; D may be TRBD1 (6 bases). CDR3 size: 16 residues. CDR1 and CDR2 (germline): MDHEN, SYDVKM. The germline V and J ends were trimmed by 6 bases and 4 bases, with 19 bases remaining between them. The CDR3 bases are TGTGCCAGCAGCCCCCAACAGGGCGAACTGAATCAGCCCCAGCATTTT. Translation: CASSPQQGELNQPQHF. The whole variable domain, remainder taken from reference TRBV28 and TRBJ1-5, is DVKVTQSSRYLVKRTGEKVFLECVQDMDHENMFWYRQDPGLGLRLIYFSYDVKMKEKGDIPEGYSVSREKKERFSLILESASTNQTSMYLCASSPQQGELNQPQHFGDGTRLSIL.

The chain employs TRBV5-6 and TRBJ2-7, with D hard to call. V lost 3 bases and J 0 bases, leaving 13 bases between the germline ends. This CDR3 spans 15 amino acids. Germline values: CDR1 SGHDT, CDR2 YYEEEE. For the CDR3, the DNA is TGTGCCAGCAGCTGGCGGTCGAGCCCCTCCTACGAGCAGTACTTC. It encodes CASSWRSSPSYEQYF. The full variable domain, with the rest looked up from reference TRBV5-6 and TRBJ2-7, is DAGVTQSPTHLIKTRGQQVTLRCSPKSGHDTVSWYQQALGQGPQFIFQYYEEEERQRGNFPDRFSGHQFPNYSSELNVNALLLGDSALYLCASSWRSSPSYEQYFGPGTRLTVT.

The chain employs TRBV6-5 and TRBJ2-3; TRBD1 aligns across 7 bases. From germline, CDR1 is MNHEY and CDR2 SVGAGI. The V gene end was trimmed by 7 bases and the J gene end by 5 bases; junction bases not matched to a gene: 9. The CDR3 has 14 amino acids. CDR3 nucleotides: TGTGCCAGCATGAGAGGGGGCCTAGGAGATACGCAGTATTTT. Its protein product is CASMRGGLGDTQYF.

This rearrangement joins TRBV2 to TRBJ1-3; D uncertain. Trimming removed 3 bases at V and 0 bases at J, with 6 bases between. The CDR3 contains 14 residues. The V gene's germline CDR1 is SNHLY and CDR2 FYNNEI. The CDR3 protein is CASSDLFSGNTIYF. DNA for the CDR3: TGTGCCAGCAGTGACTTATTCTCTGGAAACACCATATATTTT.

The chain is built from TRBV5-6 and TRBJ1-6; D may be TRBD1 (5 bases). CDR1 and CDR2 (germline): SGHDT, YYEEEE. The CDR3 runs to 15 residues. V was pared by 0 bases and J by 10 bases, with 14 bases between. CDR3 DNA sequence: TGTGCCAGCAGCTTGGTGGGCGGACAATCCTCACCCCTCCACTTT. Its translation is CASSLVGGQSSPLHF.